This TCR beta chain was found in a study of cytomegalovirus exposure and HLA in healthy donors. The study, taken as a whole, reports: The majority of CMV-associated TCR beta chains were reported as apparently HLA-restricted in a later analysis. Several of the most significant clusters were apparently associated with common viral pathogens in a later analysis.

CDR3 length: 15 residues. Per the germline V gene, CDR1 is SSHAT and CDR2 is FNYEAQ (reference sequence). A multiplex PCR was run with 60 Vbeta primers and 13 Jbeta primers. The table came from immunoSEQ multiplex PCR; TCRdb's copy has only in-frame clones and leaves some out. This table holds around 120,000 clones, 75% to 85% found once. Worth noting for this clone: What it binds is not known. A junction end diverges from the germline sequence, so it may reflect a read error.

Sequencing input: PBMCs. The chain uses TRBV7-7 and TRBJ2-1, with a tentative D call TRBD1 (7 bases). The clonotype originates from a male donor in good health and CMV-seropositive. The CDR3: CASSSQGGANNEQFF. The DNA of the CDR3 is TGTGCTAGCAGCTCCCAGGGGGGAGCGAACAATGAGCAGTTCTTC.